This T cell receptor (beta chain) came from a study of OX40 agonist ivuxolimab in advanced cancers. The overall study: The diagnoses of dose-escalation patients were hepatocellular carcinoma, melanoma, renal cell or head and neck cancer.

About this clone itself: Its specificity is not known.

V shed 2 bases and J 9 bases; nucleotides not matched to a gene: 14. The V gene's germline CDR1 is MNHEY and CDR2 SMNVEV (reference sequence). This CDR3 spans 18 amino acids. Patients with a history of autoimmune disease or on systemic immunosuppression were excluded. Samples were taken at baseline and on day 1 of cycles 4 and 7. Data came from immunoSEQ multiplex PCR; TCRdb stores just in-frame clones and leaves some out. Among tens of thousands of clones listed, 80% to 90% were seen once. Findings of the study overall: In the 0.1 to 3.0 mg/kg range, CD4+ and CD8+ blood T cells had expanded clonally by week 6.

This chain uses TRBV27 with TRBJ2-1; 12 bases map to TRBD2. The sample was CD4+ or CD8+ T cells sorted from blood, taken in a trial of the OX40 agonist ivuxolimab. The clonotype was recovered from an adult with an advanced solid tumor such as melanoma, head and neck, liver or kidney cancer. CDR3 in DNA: TGTGCCAGCAGTTTAGGCCGATTGGGACTAGCGGGTGACGGTGAGCAGTTCTTC. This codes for CASSLGRLGLAGDGEQFF.